A selection of T cell receptor beta chains follows, all from one sample in a study of blood T cells in healthy people across ages. TCRdb processed the 5' RACE reads anew with MiXCR; each CDR3 protein has one entry. In the table there are some 750,000 distinct CDR3 sequences, 22% of which are singletons. Sequenced input: blood. These receptors originate from a man between 65 and 79 years old in good health. The CDR3 runs from the conserved cysteine through the conserved F or W. Each record gives: V gene, clone size, D gene, J gene, CDR3 DNA, CDR3 protein. D genes are given only for firm matches. Size tells how often a clone was seen (once, few, many) or the class of an expanded clone, and some rows leave it out.

V gene: TRBV28
clone size: many
D gene: -
J gene: TRBJ1-1
CDR3 DNA: TGTGCCAGCACCACTGGAAGGAACACTGAAGCTTTCTTT
CDR3 protein: CASTTGRNTEAFF

V gene: TRBV3-1
clone size: few
D gene: -
J gene: TRBJ2-3
CDR3 DNA: TGTGCCAGCAGCCAACTGCCCAACACAGATACGCAGTATTTT
CDR3 protein: CASSQLPNTDTQYF

V gene: TRBV20-1
clone size: few
D gene: -
J gene: TRBJ2-1
CDR3 DNA: TGCAGTGCGCTAGGCACAGGGACCTTTCGTGAGCAGTTCTTC
CDR3 protein: CSALGTGTFREQFF

V gene: TRBV29-1
clone size: -
D gene: -
J gene: TRBJ2-5
CDR3 DNA: TGCAGCGGAAGGTCTCCGGGGCGTAATCCGGAGACCCAGTACTTC
CDR3 protein: CSGRSPGRNPETQYF

V gene: TRBV7-2
clone size: few
D gene: TRBD1
J gene: TRBJ1-1
CDR3 DNA: TGTGCCAGCAGCTTATCCCATCTAGGACAGGTGGGCACTGAAGCTTTCTTT
CDR3 protein: CASSLSHLGQVGTEAFF

V gene: TRBV15
clone size: few
D gene: -
J gene: TRBJ1-2
CDR3 DNA: TGTGCCACCAGCCTGGGGGGCGGGGTCCCCCACTATGGCTACACCTTC
CDR3 protein: CATSLGGGVPHYGYTF

V gene: TRBV9
clone size: few
D gene: TRBD1
J gene: TRBJ2-5
CDR3 DNA: TGTGCCAGCAGCGTTACACCGGGACAGGAATTCCAAGAGACCCAGTACTTC
CDR3 protein: CASSVTPGQEFQETQYF

V gene: TRBV30
clone size: -
D gene: TRBD1
J gene: TRBJ1-1
CDR3 DNA: TGTGCCTGGAGCCCCGGGACAGGGGGCCGCAACACTGAAGCTTTCTTT
CDR3 protein: CAWSPGTGGRNTEAFF

V gene: TRBV29-1
clone size: few
D gene: TRBD2
J gene: TRBJ2-1
CDR3 DNA: TGCAGCGCTCAACCGGGACTAGCTATCAATGAGCAGTTCTTC
CDR3 protein: CSAQPGLAINEQFF

V gene: TRBV29-1
clone size: -
D gene: -
J gene: TRBJ1-4
CDR3 DNA: TGCAGCGTTGTGGCGATAGGGGCGGCTGAAAAACTGTTTTTT
CDR3 protein: CSVVAIGAAEKLFF

V gene: TRBV19
clone size: few
D gene: -
J gene: TRBJ1-2
CDR3 DNA: TGTGCCAGTAGTTGGCAGGAGAGCTATGGCTACACCTTC
CDR3 protein: CASSWQESYGYTF

V gene: TRBV20-1
clone size: few
D gene: TRBD2
J gene: TRBJ2-7
CDR3 DNA: TGCAGTGCCCTATCTAGCGGGGGAAGCTCCTACGAGCAGTACTTC
CDR3 protein: CSALSSGGSSYEQYF

V gene: TRBV3-1
clone size: -
D gene: TRBD2
J gene: TRBJ2-3
CDR3 DNA: TGTGCCAGCAGCCTAGTGAGACTAGCGGGGGACGGCACAGATACGCAGTATTTT
CDR3 protein: CASSLVRLAGDGTDTQYF

V gene: TRBV5-8
clone size: many
D gene: -
J gene: TRBJ1-2
CDR3 DNA: TGTGCCAGCAGCCCCACCGGGTTCTATGGCTACACCTTC
CDR3 protein: CASSPTGFYGYTF

V gene: TRBV6-2/TRBV6-3
clone size: few
D gene: -
J gene: TRBJ2-2
CDR3 DNA: TGTGCCACCCGAAGGGGGGGAAGAACCACCGGGGAGCTGTTTTTT
CDR3 protein: CATRRGGRTTGELFF

V gene: TRBV24-1
clone size: -
D gene: -
J gene: TRBJ2-1
CDR3 DNA: TGTGCCACCAGTGAACGACTAGTGCAGCAGTTCTTC
CDR3 protein: CATSERLVQQFF

V gene: TRBV12-3/TRBV12-4
clone size: -
D gene: TRBD1
J gene: TRBJ2-5
CDR3 DNA: TGTGCCAGCAGTCGAAGGACAGGGGAGGGAGAGACCCAGTACTTC
CDR3 protein: CASSRRTGEGETQYF

V gene: TRBV29-1
clone size: -
D gene: -
J gene: TRBJ2-1
CDR3 DNA: TGCAGCGTTACCCCAACTGGGTACAGGCCGTACAATGAGCAGTTCTTC
CDR3 protein: CSVTPTGYRPYNEQFF

V gene: TRBV9
clone size: -
D gene: -
J gene: TRBJ1-1
CDR3 DNA: TGTGCCAGCAGCGTAATAGACAGATACACTGAAGCTTTCTTT
CDR3 protein: CASSVIDRYTEAFF

V gene: TRBV7-9
clone size: -
D gene: -
J gene: TRBJ2-7
CDR3 DNA: TGTGCCAGCAGCGTCAGCCGGGAACTTATCGTCTACGAGCAGTACTTC
CDR3 protein: CASSVSRELIVYEQYF

V gene: TRBV2
clone size: few
D gene: -
J gene: TRBJ2-3
CDR3 DNA: TGTGCCAGCAGTCCCGGACACGTTAGCACAGATACGCAGTATTTT
CDR3 protein: CASSPGHVSTDTQYF

V gene: TRBV12-3/TRBV12-4
clone size: few
D gene: TRBD1
J gene: TRBJ2-5
CDR3 DNA: TGTGCCAGCAGTCTACGACAGGGACCCCAAGAGACCCAGTACTTC
CDR3 protein: CASSLRQGPQETQYF

V gene: TRBV24-1
clone size: -
D gene: -
J gene: TRBJ1-2
CDR3 DNA: TGTGCCACCTGGGGACCTGGTGGCTACACCTTC
CDR3 protein: CATWGPGGYTF

V gene: TRBV7-9
clone size: -
D gene: TRBD2
J gene: TRBJ2-1
CDR3 DNA: TGTGCCAGCAGCTTAACCCTAGCGGGGGATGAGCAGTTCTTC
CDR3 protein: CASSLTLAGDEQFF

V gene: TRBV10-3
clone size: -
D gene: -
J gene: TRBJ1-2
CDR3 DNA: TGTGCCATCAAGGACGACAGCTTTTATGGCTACACCTTC
CDR3 protein: CAIKDDSFYGYTF

V gene: TRBV7-9
clone size: many
D gene: TRBD1
J gene: TRBJ1-2
CDR3 DNA: TGTGCCAGCAGCTTAGTCTCCGGGACAGTCAACTATGGCTACACCTTC
CDR3 protein: CASSLVSGTVNYGYTF

V gene: TRBV28
clone size: -
D gene: -
J gene: TRBJ2-3
CDR3 DNA: TGTGCCAGCAGAAACCTTAACGCAGATACGCAGTATTTT
CDR3 protein: CASRNLNADTQYF

V gene: TRBV5-1
clone size: few
D gene: -
J gene: TRBJ2-5
CDR3 DNA: TGCGCCAGCAGCTTGGCTCACTTGGAGACCCAGTACTTC
CDR3 protein: CASSLAHLETQYF

V gene: TRBV7-2
clone size: -
D gene: -
J gene: TRBJ2-5
CDR3 DNA: TGTGCCAGCAGCTTAGAACGAAGGAGAGAGACCCAGTACTTC
CDR3 protein: CASSLERRRETQYF

V gene: TRBV20-1
clone size: few
D gene: -
J gene: TRBJ2-3
CDR3 DNA: TGCAGTGCTAGAGGAGGGGGGATTGGCACAGATACGCAGTATTTT
CDR3 protein: CSARGGGIGTDTQYF

V gene: TRBV12-3/TRBV12-4
clone size: -
D gene: TRBD2
J gene: TRBJ2-5
CDR3 DNA: TGTGCCAGCAGCCTACTTAGCGGGGGGGCACAGACCCAATACTTC
CDR3 protein: CASSLLSGGAQTQYF

V gene: TRBV12-3/TRBV12-4
clone size: -
D gene: TRBD1
J gene: TRBJ2-3
CDR3 DNA: TGTGCCAGCAGTTTTTGGGGACAGGGCCCAGATACGCAGTATTTT
CDR3 protein: CASSFWGQGPDTQYF

V gene: TRBV20-1
clone size: -
D gene: -
J gene: TRBJ2-7
CDR3 DNA: TGCAGTGGGGGGACACTCTACGAGCAGTACTTC
CDR3 protein: CSGGTLYEQYF

V gene: TRBV7-2
clone size: -
D gene: -
J gene: TRBJ1-2
CDR3 DNA: TGTGCCAGCAGCTCGCCGGACGGGCCAAACTATGGCTACACCTTC
CDR3 protein: CASSSPDGPNYGYTF

V gene: TRBV30
clone size: few
D gene: -
J gene: TRBJ1-4
CDR3 DNA: TGTGCCTGGTATTCCAGGGCGGTTGGTGAAAAACTGTTTTTT
CDR3 protein: CAWYSRAVGEKLFF